These T cell receptor beta chains were read from a single sample in a study of beta chain features in type 1 diabetes. Measured with immunoSEQ multiplex PCR; TCRdb has only the in-frame clones, and not every one. Altogether some 410,000 clones are present, approximately 15% being singletons, with the ten largest covering roughly 0.035%. Sequenced material: naive CD4+ T cells from blood. These receptors were collected from a man aged 25 to 45 in good health. CDR3s include the opening cysteine and the closing phenylalanine or tryptophan. A D gene is named only where the DNA matches it firmly. Rows may omit the clone size; those that give it use once, few, many or a size class.

j_call	clone_size	v_call	d_call	cdr3_aa	cdr3_nt
TRBJ2-2	few	TRBV2	-	CASSYRGIGELFF	TGTGCCAGCAGTTACCGGGGCATCGGGGAGCTGTTTTTT
TRBJ1-2	few	TRBV27	-	CASSFSGYGYTF	TGTGCCAGCAGTTTTTCAGGGTACGGCTACACCTTC
TRBJ2-1	-	TRBV29-1	-	CSVVRGLAHNEQFF	TGCAGCGTTGTTCGGGGACTCGCCCACAATGAGCAGTTCTTC
TRBJ2-7	-	TRBV7-2	TRBD2	CASTRGGVYEQYF	TGTGCCAGCACCCGGGGAGGGGTCTACGAGCAGTACTTC
TRBJ2-6	few	TRBV27	-	CASSLNRPIGIPGANVLTF	TGTGCCAGCAGTTTAAACCGCCCTATAGGAATCCCTGGGGCCAACGTCCTGACTTTC
TRBJ1-3	-	TRBV6-1	-	CASSGTDRLYF	TGTGCCAGCAGTGGAACAGACAGACTATATTTT
TRBJ2-1	-	TRBV27	TRBD2	CASSFGLAGGPSYNEQFF	TGTGCCAGCAGTTTCGGGCTAGCGGGAGGGCCCTCCTACAATGAGCAGTTCTTC
TRBJ2-1	-	TRBV4-2	-	CASSTHRISSYNEQFF	TGTGCCAGCAGCACCCACAGGATTAGCTCCTACAATGAGCAGTTCTTC
TRBJ2-7	few	TRBV5-1	TRBD1	CASSLEGQGASEQYF	TGCGCCAGCAGCTTGGAAGGACAGGGGGCTTCCGAGCAGTACTTC
TRBJ2-1	-	TRBV4-1	TRBD2	CASSQGLAGADEQFF	TGCGCCAGCAGCCAAGGGCTAGCGGGAGCAGATGAGCAGTTCTTC
TRBJ1-1	few	TRBV9	-	CASSPIGGQYTEAFF	TGTGCCAGCAGCCCCATCGGGGGTCAGTATACTGAAGCTTTCTTT
TRBJ2-7	-	TRBV27	-	CASSLVGQPYEQYF	TGTGCCAGCAGTTTAGTTGGGCAGCCCTACGAGCAGTACTTC
TRBJ2-3	few	TRBV25-1	-	CASSENLGGADTQYF	TGTGCCAGCAGTGAAAATCTGGGAGGAGCAGATACGCAGTATTTT
TRBJ2-2	-	TRBV29-1	-	CSGGSGTGELFF	TGCAGCGGTGGAAGCGGCACCGGGGAGCTGTTTTTT
TRBJ2-5	-	TRBV5-4	-	CASSLRAEETQYF	TGTGCCAGCAGCTTGCGGGCAGAGGAGACCCAGTACTTC
TRBJ2-3	few	TRBV25-1	-	CASSDPWATGTDTQYF	TGTGCCAGCAGTGATCCCTGGGCGACAGGCACAGATACGCAGTATTTT